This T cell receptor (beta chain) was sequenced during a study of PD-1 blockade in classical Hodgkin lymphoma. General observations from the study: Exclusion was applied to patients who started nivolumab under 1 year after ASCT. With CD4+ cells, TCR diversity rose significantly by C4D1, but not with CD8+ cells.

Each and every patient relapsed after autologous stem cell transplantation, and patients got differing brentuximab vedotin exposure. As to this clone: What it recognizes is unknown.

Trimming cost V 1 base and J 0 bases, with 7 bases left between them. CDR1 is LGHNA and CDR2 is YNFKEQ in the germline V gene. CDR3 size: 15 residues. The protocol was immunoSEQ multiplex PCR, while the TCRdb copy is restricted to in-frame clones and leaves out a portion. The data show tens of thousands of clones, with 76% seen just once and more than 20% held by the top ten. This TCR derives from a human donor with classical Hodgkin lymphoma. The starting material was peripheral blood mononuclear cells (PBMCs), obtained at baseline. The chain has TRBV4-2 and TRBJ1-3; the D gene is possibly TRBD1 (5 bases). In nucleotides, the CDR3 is TGTGCCAGCAGCCAAGGGGGGATCTCTGGAAACACCATATATTTT. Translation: CASSQGGISGNTIYF.